Listed here is a single TCR beta chain. As yet, its antigen is unknown. The data were obtained in a study of long-term antiretroviral therapy in people with HIV. This CDR3 region has 11 residues. V shed 4 bases and J shed 8 bases, with 8 bases lying between them. Germline V CDR1 and CDR2: MNHEY, SVGAGI. Assay version v3.0 of immunoSEQ was used, and it was run at survey level. Only in-frame clones appear in the TCRdb table, and some are missing; sequencing was by immunoSEQ multiplex PCR. The sample has under 45,000 clones, roughly 84% seen once. Study-level results: An increase in diversity followed ART, yet levels stayed below transplant donor controls.

The chain employs TRBV6-5 and TRBJ1-1; no reliable D call. The clonotype was recovered from a woman aged 25 to 39 with HIV. Material: unsorted PBMCs, obtained just over 2.7 years before starting antiretroviral therapy. Here the CDR3 DNA reads TGTGCCAGCAGTTTCGCCTCAGAAGCTTTCTTT. This translates into CASSFASEAFF.